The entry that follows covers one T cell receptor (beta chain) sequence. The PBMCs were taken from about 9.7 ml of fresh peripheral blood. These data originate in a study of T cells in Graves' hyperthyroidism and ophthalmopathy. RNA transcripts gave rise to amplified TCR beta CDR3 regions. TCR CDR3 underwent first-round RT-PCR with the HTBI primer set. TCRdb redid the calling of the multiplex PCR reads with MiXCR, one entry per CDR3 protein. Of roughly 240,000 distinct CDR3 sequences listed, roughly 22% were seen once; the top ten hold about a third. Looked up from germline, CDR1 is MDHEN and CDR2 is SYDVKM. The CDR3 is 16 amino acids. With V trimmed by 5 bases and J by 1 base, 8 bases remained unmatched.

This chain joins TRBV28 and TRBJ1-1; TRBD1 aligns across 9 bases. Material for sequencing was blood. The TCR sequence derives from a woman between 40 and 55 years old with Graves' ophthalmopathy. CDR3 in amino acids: CASSLLWTGANTEAFF. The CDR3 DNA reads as TGTGCCAGCAGTCTACTCTGGACAGGGGCGAACACTGAAGCTTTCTTT.